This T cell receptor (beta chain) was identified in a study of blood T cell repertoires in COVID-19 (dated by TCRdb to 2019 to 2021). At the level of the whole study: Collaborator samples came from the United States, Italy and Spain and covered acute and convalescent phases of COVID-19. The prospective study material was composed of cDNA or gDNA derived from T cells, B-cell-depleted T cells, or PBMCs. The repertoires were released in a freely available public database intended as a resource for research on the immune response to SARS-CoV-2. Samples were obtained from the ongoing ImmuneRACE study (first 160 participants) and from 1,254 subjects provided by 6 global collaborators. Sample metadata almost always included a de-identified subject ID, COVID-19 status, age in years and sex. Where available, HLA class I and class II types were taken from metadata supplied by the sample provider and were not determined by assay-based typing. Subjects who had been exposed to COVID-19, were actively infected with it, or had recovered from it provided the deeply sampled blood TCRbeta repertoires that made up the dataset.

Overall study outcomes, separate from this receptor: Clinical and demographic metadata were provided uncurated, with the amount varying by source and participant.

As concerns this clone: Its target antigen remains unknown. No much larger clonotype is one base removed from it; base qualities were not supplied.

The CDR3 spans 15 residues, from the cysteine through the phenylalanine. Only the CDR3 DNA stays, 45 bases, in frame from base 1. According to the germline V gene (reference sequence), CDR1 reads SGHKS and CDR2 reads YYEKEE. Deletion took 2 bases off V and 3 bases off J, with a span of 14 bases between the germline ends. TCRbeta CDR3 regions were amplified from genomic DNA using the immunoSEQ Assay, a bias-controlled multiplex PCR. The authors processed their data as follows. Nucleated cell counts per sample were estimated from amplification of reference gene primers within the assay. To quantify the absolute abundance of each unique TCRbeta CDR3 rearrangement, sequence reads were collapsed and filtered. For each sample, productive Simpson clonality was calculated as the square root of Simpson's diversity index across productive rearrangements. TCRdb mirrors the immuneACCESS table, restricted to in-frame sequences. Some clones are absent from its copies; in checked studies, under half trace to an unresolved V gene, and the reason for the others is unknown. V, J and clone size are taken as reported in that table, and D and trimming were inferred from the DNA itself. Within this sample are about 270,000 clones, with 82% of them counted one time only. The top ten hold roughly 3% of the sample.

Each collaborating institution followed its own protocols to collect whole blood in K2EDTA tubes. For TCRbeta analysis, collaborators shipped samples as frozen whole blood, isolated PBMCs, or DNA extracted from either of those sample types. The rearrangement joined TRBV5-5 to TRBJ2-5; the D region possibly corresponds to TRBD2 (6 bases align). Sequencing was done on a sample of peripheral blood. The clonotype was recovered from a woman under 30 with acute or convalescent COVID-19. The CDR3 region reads CASSLLTGAEETQYF. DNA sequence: TGTGCCAGCAGCTTACTGACGGGAGCCGAAGAGACCCAGTACTTC.